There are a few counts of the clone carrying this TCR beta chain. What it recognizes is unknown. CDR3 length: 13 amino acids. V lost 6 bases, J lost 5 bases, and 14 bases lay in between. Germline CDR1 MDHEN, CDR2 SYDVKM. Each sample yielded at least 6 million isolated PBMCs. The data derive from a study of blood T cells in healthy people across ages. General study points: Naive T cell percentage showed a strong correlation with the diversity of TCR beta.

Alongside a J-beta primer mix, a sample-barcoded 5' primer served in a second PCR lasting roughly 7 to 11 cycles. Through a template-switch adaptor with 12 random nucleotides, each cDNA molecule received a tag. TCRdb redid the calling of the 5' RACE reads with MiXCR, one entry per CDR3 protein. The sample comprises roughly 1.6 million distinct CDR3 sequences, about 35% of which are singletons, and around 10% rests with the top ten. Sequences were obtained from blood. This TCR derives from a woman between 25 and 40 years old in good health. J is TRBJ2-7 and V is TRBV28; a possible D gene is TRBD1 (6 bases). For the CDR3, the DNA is TGTGCCAGCAGACCAGGGGTGGGCCACGAGCAGTACTTC. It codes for CASRPGVGHEQYF. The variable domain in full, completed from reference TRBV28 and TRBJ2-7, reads DVKVTQSSRYLVKRTGEKVFLECVQDMDHENMFWYRQDPGLGLRLIYFSYDVKMKEKGDIPEGYSVSREKKERFSLILESASTNQTSMYLCASRPGVGHEQYFGPGTRLTVT.